The 13 T cell receptor beta chains in this list originate from one sample, sequenced in a study of regulatory T cells in long-lasting Graves disease (dated by TCRdb to about 2021). According to the study, the label for this sample's time point signals: newly diagnosed GD, antithyroid drugs for less than 3 months. For both TCR sequencing and RNA sequencing, RNA was extracted from PBMCs using TRIzol. Preparation of the library involved multiplex PCR. The instrument given in TCRdb is Illumina HiSeq 4000. To build TCR beta libraries, CDR3 regions were amplified by Arm-PCR using iRepertoire HTBI primers. TCRdb reprocessed the public reads (quality trimming at Q25 with fastp, clone calling with MiXCR) and kept in-frame beta chains. Every distinct CDR3 protein forms one entry, paired with its most common genes and DNA. In all, the sample holds roughly 400,000 distinct CDR3 sequences, and about 15% of those were seen once. The biggest ten clones account for about 8.3% of the sample.

These data were likewise used in another study, on T cells in Graves' hyperthyroidism and ophthalmopathy.

The input for sequencing was peripheral blood mononuclear cells (PBMCs), taken at new diagnosis, from a patient treated with antithyroid drugs. Receptors originate from a woman aged 40-49 years with Graves disease. Donor details come from another sample of the same person, matched by shared clones.

In this sample, this clonotype turned up many times. The J gene is TRBJ2-1, the V gene TRBV20-1, with 7 bases fitting TRBD1. The CDR3 runs to 15 residues. With V trimmed by 1 base and J by 8 bases, 11 bases remained unmatched. The germline V gene has CDR1 DFQATT and CDR2 SNEGSKA (reference sequence). DNA of the CDR3: TGCAGTGCTAGAGGGACAGGCCCGACCGTAGATGAGCAGTTCTTC. This encodes CSARGTGPTVDEQFF.

The table lists this clonotype with many counts. J is TRBJ2-1 and V is TRBV28, with TRBD2 matching 9 bases. Germline trimming cut 6 bases from V and 6 bases from J; bases unmatched to any gene: 9. The germline gives CDR1 MDHEN, CDR2 SYDVKM. This CDR3 spans 15 amino acids. CDR3 protein: CASSSLAGWGNEQFF. The CDR3 region has the DNA TGTGCCAGCAGCTCGCTAGCGGGATGGGGCAATGAGCAGTTCTTC.

This clonotype has ten or more counts. The J gene is TRBJ1-4, the V gene TRBV5-5, with D tentatively TRBD1 (6 bases). The CDR3 totals 15 residues. Trimming removed 2 bases at V and 3 bases at J, with 11 bases between. CDR1 is SGHKS, CDR2 YYEKEE, per germline (reference sequence). The CDR3 loop reads CASSFGPGANEKLFF. The CDR3 nucleotides read TGTGCCAGCAGCTTCGGCCCAGGGGCTAATGAAAAACTGTTTTTT.

The rearrangement links TRBV28 to TRBJ2-7; TRBD1 agrees at 9 bases. The CDR3 loop spans 16 amino acids. Germline-derived CDR1 and CDR2 are MDHEN and SYDVKM. V trimming: 3 bases; J trimming: 5 bases; junction bases outside the gene matches: 11. This CDR3 is CASSFGGGTGFHEQYF. As DNA, the CDR3 is TGTGCCAGCAGTTTCGGGGGAGGGACAGGGTTCCACGAGCAGTACTTC.

This clonotype was counted many times. Mismatch with germline at one junction end may stem from a read error. V is TRBV7-7 and J is TRBJ2-3, with no clear D. The CDR3 length is 12 residues. Germline values: CDR1 SSHAT, CDR2 FNYEAQ (reference sequence). CDR3 DNA sequence: TGTGCTAGCAGCCGGGCCGCAGATACGCAGTATTTT. This codes for CASSRAADTQYF.

This clonotype was counted ten times or more. The DNA of the CDR3 is TGTGCCAGCAGCCGATGGCGGAGCCTCCAAGAGACCCAGTACTTC. It is translated as CASSRWRSLQETQYF. J is TRBJ2-5 and V is TRBV7-8; D is uncertain. The CDR3 length is 15 residues. V lost 5 bases, J lost 1 base, and 14 bases lay in between. The germline CDR1 and CDR2 sequences are SGHVS and FQNEAQ.

This clonotype has a count of ten or more. V usage is TRBV5-1 and J usage is TRBJ2-5; D is unresolved. The V and J ends lost 0 bases and 0 bases respectively, with 6 bases between them. CDR1 is SGHRS and CDR2 is YFSETQ in the germline V gene. This CDR3 region has 14 residues. The chain's CDR3 is CASSLGPDQETQYF. In DNA form, the CDR3 reads TGCGCCAGCAGCTTGGGACCAGACCAAGAGACCCAGTACTTC.

This clonotype was found many times. V gene TRBV9 combines with J gene TRBJ2-1; D perhaps matches TRBD2 (5 bases). V gave up 0 bases and J gave up 6 bases, with 13 bases separating them. CDR3 length: 15 amino acids. The V gene's germline CDR1 is SGDLS and CDR2 YYNGEE. CDR3 DNA: TGTGCCAGCAGCGTAGCGGACGGGGTGGCCAATGAGCAGTTCTTC. Translated, it gives CASSVADGVANEQFF. Filled out from reference TRBV9 and TRBJ2-1, the complete variable domain reads DSGVTQTPKHLITATGQRVTLRCSPRSGDLSVYWYQQSLDQGLQFLIQYYNGEERAKGNILERFSAQQFPDLHSELNLSSLELGDSALYFCASSVADGVANEQFFGPGTRLTVL.

There are many counts of this clonotype. This chain connects TRBV5-1 to TRBJ2-2; 7 bases match TRBD1. V dropped 3 bases and J dropped 3; count of bases not matched to a gene: 14. The germline V gene has CDR1 SGHRS and CDR2 YFSETQ. The CDR3 has 18 residues. CDR3 sequence (DNA): TGCGCCAGCAGCTGGCCAGGGACAGTCCCATCCCACACCGGGGAGCTGTTTTTT. It translates to CASSWPGTVPSHTGELFF.

This clonotype appeared many times. The chain couples TRBV2 to TRBJ2-7; 13 bases are a match to TRBD2. Trimming removed 7 bases from V and 5 bases from J; junction bases left unmatched: 8. Per germline, CDR1 SNHLY and CDR2 FYNNEI. The CDR3 runs to 15 residues. The CDR3 reads CASKGDGLAGDEQYF. The CDR3 DNA follows: TGTGCCAGCAAGGGGGATGGACTAGCGGGAGACGAGCAGTACTTC.

This clonotype was counted at least ten times. The chain carries TRBV2 and TRBJ2-7, with D perhaps matching TRBD2 (7 bases). V lost 7 bases and J 2 bases, leaving 18 bases between the germline ends. Germline V gives CDR1 SNHLY, CDR2 FYNNEI. The CDR3 is made up of 15 amino acids. For the CDR3, the DNA is TGTGCCAGCAACCAAAGGGGGGGACACGCCTACGAGCAGTACTTC. As protein: CASNQRGGHAYEQYF.

This clonotype appeared a few times. The V and J genes are TRBV29-1 and TRBJ1-4; 7 bases map to TRBD1. Germline CDR1 is SQVTM and CDR2 is ANQGSEA. The CDR3 runs 20 residues. Unmatched junction bases numbered 17, after V lost 1 base and J lost 0 bases. The CDR3, as DNA: TGCAGCGTTGAAGGTTATGACAGGGACAGATTGGCCCCAACTAATGAAAAACTGTTTTTT. Residues: CSVEGYDRDRLAPTNEKLFF.

The genes are TRBV9 and TRBJ1-1, with 10 bases aligning to TRBD1. Germline V lookup: CDR1 SGDLS, CDR2 YYNGEE. The V and J ends lost 2 bases and 3 bases, in that order; junction bases with no gene match: 4. This CDR3 region has 15 residues. The CDR3 DNA reads as TGTGCCAGCAGCGTTGGTGGACAGGGGGACACTGAAGCTTTCTTT. It yields the protein CASSVGGQGDTEAFF.